This T cell receptor beta chain was identified in a study of OX40 agonist ivuxolimab in advanced cancers. Findings and caveats of the study: At 0.1 to 3.0 mg/kg, CD4+ and CD8+ blood T cells expanded clonally by week 6.

Patients were ineligible given autoimmune disease history or systemic immunosuppression. At cycle 4 day 1, cycle 7 day 1, and baseline, blood was sampled. V was trimmed by 3 bases and J by 7 bases, leaving 16 bases between them. CDR3 length equals 15 residues. Germline loops: CDR1 KGHSH, CDR2 LQKENI. The method was immunoSEQ multiplex PCR; TCRdb's version includes in-frame clones alone and lacks a portion of them. There are 60,000 to 80,000 clones in the sample; 75% to 85% occur only once, and about 1.7% lies in the top ten. As to this clone: Its antigen is currently unknown.

Source: CD4+ or CD8+ T cells sorted from blood, taken in a trial of the OX40 agonist ivuxolimab. This TCR came from an adult with an advanced solid tumor such as melanoma, head and neck, liver or kidney cancer. The rearrangement joins TRBV18 to TRBJ1-5; a possible D gene is TRBD1 (6 bases). CDR3 sequence (DNA): TGTGCCAGCTCACCCTCCCCCGCAGGGGAGCAGCCCCAGCATTTT. As protein: CASSPSPAGEQPQHF.